The 32 T cell receptor beta chains below all came from one sample that was sequenced in a study of blood T cell repertoires in COVID-19. Assay used: immunoSEQ multiplex PCR; TCRdb lists only in-frame clones, some missing. The repertoire holds hundreds of thousands of clones, with roughly 90% as singletons. The sequenced material came from peripheral blood. These receptors were taken from a woman in her twenties or thirties with active or convalescent COVID-19.

The chain has TRBV6-4 and TRBJ2-1; 7 nucleotides agree with TRBD2. Germline CDR1 is MRHNA and CDR2 is SNTAGT. Germline trimming cut 6 bases from V and 2 bases from J; bases unmatched to any gene: 7. The CDR3 loop spans 15 amino acids. The CDR3 region is CASRGGAGPYNEQFF. The CDR3 region has the DNA TGTGCCAGCAGGGGGGGAGCGGGACCCTACAATGAGCAGTTCTTC.

The table lists this clone with a few counts. The chain joins TRBV5-6 to TRBJ1-2, with a weak D call TRBD1 (5 bases). Trimming took off 3 bases at V and 7 bases at J, with 19 bases between the two ends. Germline loops: CDR1 SGHDT, CDR2 YYEEEE. CDR3 length: 15 amino acids. In DNA, the CDR3 is TGTGCCAGCAGCTCCTGGACACCTCAATTGGTTGGCTACACCTTC. It translates to CASSSWTPQLVGYTF.

This chain joins TRBV6-1 and TRBJ2-3; 13 bases are shared with TRBD2. The CDR3 is 18 residues long. V lost 2 bases to trimming and J lost 2 bases; unmatched junction nucleotides: 7. The V gene's germline CDR1 is MNHNS and CDR2 SASEGT. Written as DNA, the CDR3 is TGTGCCAGCAGTGAACTACTAGCGGGGGGGCCTCTCACAGATACGCAGTATTTT. It specifies CASSELLAGGPLTDTQYF.

The V call is TRBV30, the J call TRBJ2-2; no definite D call. Germline V lookup: CDR1 GTSNPN, CDR2 SVGIG (reference sequence). This CDR3 has 14 amino acids. V shed 2 bases and J shed 4 bases, with 11 bases lying between them. CDR3 DNA sequence: TGTGCCTGGAGTAGTGTCAGATTCACCGGGGAGCTGTTTTTT. Its translation is CAWSSVRFTGELFF. Supplemented by reference TRBV30 and TRBJ2-2, the full variable domain reads SQTIHQWPATLVQPVGSPLSLECTVEGTSNPNLYWYRQAAGRGLQLLFYSVGIGQISSEVPQNLSASRPQDRQFILSSKKLLLSDSGFYLCAWSSVRFTGELFFGEGSRLTVL.

The chain recombines TRBV10-3 with TRBJ1-2, with 9 nucleotides matching TRBD1. Germline CDR1 is ENHRY and CDR2 is SYGVKD. The V gene end was trimmed by 2 bases and the J gene end by 7 bases; junction bases not matched to a gene: 8. The length of the CDR3 is 15 residues. The CDR3 protein is CAISEGTGGKSGYTF. The CDR3 DNA reads as TGTGCCATCAGTGAGGGAACAGGGGGCAAGTCTGGCTACACCTTC.

The chain has TRBV19 and TRBJ2-3; 8 bases are a match to TRBD2. The V gene's germline CDR1 is LNHDA and CDR2 SQIVND (reference sequence). The CDR3 runs 14 residues. J gave up 2 bases and V 7 bases, and 5 bases lay outside the gene matches. CDR3 coding DNA: TGTGCCAGTAACCCGGGGGGGTTCACAGATACGCAGTATTTT. Amino acids: CASNPGGFTDTQYF.

The CDR3 nucleotides are TGTGCCAGCGCCCTAGCGCTCTACGAGCAGTACTTC. The encoded protein is CASALALYEQYF. The rearrangement uses TRBV6-8 and TRBJ2-7; the D gene is possibly TRBD2 (6 bases). Germline V lookup: CDR1 MNHGY, CDR2 SAAAGT. With 8 bases removed from V and 3 bases from J, the gap between germline ends came to 11 bases. This CDR3 comprises 12 residues.

The chain joins TRBV5-1 to TRBJ2-3, with 13 bases aligning to TRBD2. CDR1 SGHRS and CDR2 YFSETQ come from the germline V gene. With V trimmed by 4 bases and J by 1 base, 9 bases remained unmatched. CDR3 length: 18 residues. The CDR3 DNA follows: TGCGCCAGCAGCATAACTAGCGGGGGGGCCGGGGGCACAGATACGCAGTATTTT. Its translation: CASSITSGGAGGTDTQYF.

The J gene is TRBJ1-3, the V gene TRBV18; 10 positions agree with TRBD1. Trimming removed 3 bases from V and 7 bases from J; junction bases left unmatched: 9. This CDR3 is 16 amino acids long. The germline V gene has CDR1 KGHSH and CDR2 LQKENI. The CDR3 coding sequence is TGTGCCAGCTCACCGATTCCGGGACAGGGGTGGAACACCATATATTTT. Protein: CASSPIPGQGWNTIYF.

The rearrangement uses TRBV5-4 and TRBJ2-5, with 7 bases that match TRBD2. V was clipped by 5 bases and J by 5 bases; unmatched bases: 12. The CDR3 contains 15 residues. Germline CDR1 and CDR2: SGHNT and YYREEE (reference sequence). CDR3 sequence (DNA): TGTGCCAGCAGTTTTATGGGGGGGGAAATTGAGACCCAGTACTTC. The encoded protein is CASSFMGGEIETQYF.

The genes are TRBV19 and TRBJ2-1; the match to TRBD2 covers 9 bases. The CDR3 length is 16 residues. V lost 4 bases and J lost 3; bases outside the gene matches: 7. Germline CDR1 is LNHDA and CDR2 is SQIVND (reference sequence). CDR3: CASSNLAGDIYNEQFF. The CDR3 nucleotides read TGTGCCAGTAGTAATTTAGCGGGAGATATCTACAATGAGCAGTTCTTC.

The chain combines TRBV19 with TRBJ2-7; 7 nucleotides line up with TRBD1. Losses at the gene ends were 9 bases for V and 3 bases for J; bases not matched to a gene: 2. The CDR3 totals 11 residues. Germline values: CDR1 LNHDA, CDR2 SQIVND (reference sequence). The DNA of the CDR3 is TGTGCCAGCGGGACAGTCTACGAGCAGTACTTC. As protein: CASGTVYEQYF.

J is TRBJ1-2 and V is TRBV12-3 or TRBV12-4; D ambiguous. Trimming stripped 0 bases from V and 5 bases from J, with 7 bases between. The CDR3 runs 13 residues. CDR3 coding DNA: TGTGCCAGCAGTTTAGCACGGTCTTATGGCTACACCTTC. This sequence encodes CASSLARSYGYTF.

This clone was counted a single time. V and J are TRBV11-1 and TRBJ2-5; 10 positions agree with TRBD2. Looked up from germline, CDR1 is SGHAT and CDR2 is FQDESV (reference sequence). The CDR3 has 15 residues. The V segment lost 7 bases and the J segment 2 bases; nucleotides outside the gene matches: 7. CDR3 region: CASNRRTSGQETQYF. DNA for the CDR3: TGTGCCAGCAACCGCCGGACTAGCGGTCAAGAGACCCAGTACTTC.

The chain uses TRBV12-3 or TRBV12-4 and TRBJ2-2, with 10 bases identical to TRBD2. The V gene end was trimmed by 7 bases and the J gene end by 6 bases; junction bases not matched to a gene: 2. The length of the CDR3 is 13 residues. CDR3 nucleotides: TGTGCCAGCACTCTAGCGGGAGCCGGGGAGCTGTTTTTT. Residues: CASTLAGAGELFF.

The chain uses TRBV5-6 and TRBJ2-2, with 7 bases that match TRBD2. The germline gives CDR1 SGHDT, CDR2 YYEEEE. J lost 1 base, V lost 4 bases, and 7 bases had no gene match. This CDR3 is built from 16 residues. CDR3 sequence (DNA): TGTGCCAGCAGCCCCCGGGCTAGCGGGAACACCGGGGAGCTGTTTTTT. Translated: CASSPRASGNTGELFF.

The rearrangement uses TRBV3-1 (or the pseudogene TRBV3-2) and TRBJ2-7; D perhaps matches TRBD2 (5 bases). Deletions cut 6 bases from V and 1 base from J, with 10 bases between. This CDR3 is built from 13 residues. The V gene's germline CDR1 is LGHDT and CDR2 YNNKEL (reference sequence). The CDR3 here is CASSEGQSYEQYF. DNA for the CDR3: TGTGCCAGCAGTGAGGGTCAATCCTACGAGCAGTACTTC.

The rearrangement joins TRBV5-6 to TRBJ2-7; D gene unclear. The germline CDR1 and CDR2 sequences are SGHDT and YYEEEE. This CDR3 is built from 13 residues. The ends were cut back, 2 bases at V and 3 bases at J, with 9 bases in the middle. CDR3 sequence reads: CASSLRLVYEQYF. As DNA, the CDR3 is TGTGCCAGCAGCTTAAGACTGGTCTACGAGCAGTACTTC.

The rearrangement uses TRBV6-5 and TRBJ2-1, with D perhaps matching TRBD2 (6 bases). Germline values: CDR1 MNHEY, CDR2 SVGAGI. Trimming took 7 bases from V and 8 from J, leaving 21 bases between them. The CDR3 sequence is 15 residues long. CDR3 in amino acids: CASMPLGLEPDEQFF. CDR3 bases: TGTGCCAGCATGCCTCTGGGACTTGAGCCTGATGAGCAGTTCTTC.

The chain recombines TRBV6-1 with TRBJ2-7; the D gene is possibly TRBD1 (5 bases). With 3 bases removed from V and 0 bases from J, the gap between germline ends came to 12 bases. Germline values: CDR1 MNHNS, CDR2 SASEGT. The CDR3 covers 15 residues. CDR3 region: CASSERTTNSYEQYF. The CDR3 coding sequence is TGTGCCAGCAGTGAGAGGACAACCAACTCCTACGAGCAGTACTTC.

The CDR3 protein is CASSAFSGAGANVLTF. DNA of the CDR3: TGTGCCAGCAGTGCATTCTCAGGGGCCGGGGCCAACGTCCTGACTTTC. The chain carries TRBV27 and TRBJ2-6; possible D gene TRBD1, 6 bases. V was cut by 5 bases and J by 4 bases, with 15 bases left in between. Germline values: CDR1 MNHEY, CDR2 SMNVEV (reference sequence). The CDR3 spans 16 residues.

This chain uses TRBV4-2 with TRBJ2-2; D is unclear. The germline V gene encodes CDR1 LGHNA and CDR2 YNFKEQ. The CDR3 is made up of 13 amino acids. Deletions cut 0 bases from V and 6 bases from J, with 5 bases between. Here the CDR3 DNA reads TGTGCCAGCAGCCAAGAACAAGCCGGGGAGCTGTTTTTT. Its translation is CASSQEQAGELFF.

The chain carries TRBV27 and TRBJ2-5; 8 nucleotides line up with TRBD2. The CDR3 is 15 amino acids. CDR1 and CDR2 (germline): MNHEY, SMNVEV (reference sequence). With V trimmed by 5 bases and J by 4 bases, 9 bases remained unmatched. The CDR3 DNA follows: TGTGCCAGCAGTGCCTGGACTAGCTTGACAGAGACCCAGTACTTC. Its protein is CASSAWTSLTETQYF.

This clone was detected once. The rearrangement links TRBV19 to TRBJ1-2; maybe TRBD1 (5 bases). The germline V gene encodes CDR1 LNHDA and CDR2 SQIVND (reference sequence). The CDR3 spans 12 residues. Trimming pared 6 bases from V and 8 bases from J, leaving 13 bases between. The CDR3 DNA is TGTGCCAGTAGGGGGAGGGGAAGCGGCTACACCTTC. It encodes CASRGRGSGYTF.

The chain links TRBV6-4 to TRBJ2-1; 9 nucleotides line up with TRBD1. Germline V gene data show CDR1 as MRHNA and CDR2 as SNTAGT. V lost 3 bases and J lost 7; bases outside the gene matches: 4. The CDR3 loop spans 14 amino acids. CDR3 sequence (DNA): TGTGCCAGCAGTGAACAGGGGGCAGGGAATGAGCAGTTCTTC. Residues: CASSEQGAGNEQFF.

This chain connects TRBV30 to TRBJ2-7, with TRBD1 matching over 7 bases. Germline V gene data show CDR1 as GTSNPN and CDR2 as SVGIG (reference sequence). Trimming removed 4 bases from V and 3 bases from J; junction bases left unmatched: 9. The CDR3 length is 14 residues. The CDR3 region has the DNA TGTGCCTGGAACTCGCAGGGGGTGAACTACGAGCAGTACTTC. Encoded protein: CAWNSQGVNYEQYF.

This chain links TRBV11-2 with TRBJ2-1; D is possibly TRBD2 (7 bases). Germline loops: CDR1 SGHAT, CDR2 FQNNGV. This CDR3 contains 16 residues. Between the trimmed V and J ends, which lost 4 bases and 2 bases, there was a span of 15 bases. This CDR3 is CASSYQGRGTYNEQFF. DNA for the CDR3: TGTGCCAGCAGCTACCAAGGGAGGGGGACCTACAATGAGCAGTTCTTC.

V usage is TRBV3-1 (or the pseudogene TRBV3-2) and J usage is TRBJ1-2; D is ambiguous. The germline V and J ends were trimmed by 1 base and 4 bases, with 10 bases remaining between them. CDR3 length: 14 residues. The germline CDR1 and CDR2 sequences are LGHDT and YNNKEL (reference sequence). The CDR3 loop reads CASSQVSGSYGYTF. CDR3 DNA sequence: TGTGCCAGCAGCCAAGTTTCGGGGAGCTATGGCTACACCTTC.

Written as DNA, the CDR3 is TGTGCCAGCAGCCAAGATGGCCGTCCCCCTTACAATGAGCAGTTCTTC. Translating it yields CASSQDGRPPYNEQFF. V is TRBV3-1 (or the pseudogene TRBV3-2) and J is TRBJ2-1; no clear D. Per germline, CDR1 LGHDT and CDR2 YNNKEL (reference sequence). The V and J ends lost 0 bases and 4 bases respectively, with 13 bases between them. The CDR3 loop spans 16 amino acids.

The rearrangement links TRBV24-1 to TRBJ1-4, with TRBD1 identical over 11 bases. Germline assignment: CDR1 KGHDR and CDR2 SFDVKD. The CDR3 is made up of 17 amino acids. With V trimmed by 3 bases and J by 2 bases, 4 bases remained unmatched. CDR3: CATSDIRDRGTNEKLFF. The CDR3 DNA reads TGTGCCACCAGTGATATCCGGGACAGGGGGACTAATGAAAAACTGTTTTTT.

Many counts were recorded for this clone. The chain combines TRBV6-4 with TRBJ1-2; 10 bases map to TRBD1. The CDR3 runs 15 residues. V lost 2 bases to trimming and J lost 6 bases; unmatched junction nucleotides: 6. The germline V gene encodes CDR1 MRHNA and CDR2 SNTAGT. CDR3 region: CASSDGTGDSNGYTF. CDR3 DNA: TGTGCCAGCAGTGACGGGACAGGGGATTCCAATGGCTACACCTTC.

This clone was detected once. The chain uses TRBV29-1 and TRBJ1-1; perhaps TRBD1 as D (5 bases). V was shortened by 4 bases and J by 0 bases, with 9 bases between the two germline ends. CDR1 SQVTM and CDR2 ANQGSEA come from the germline V gene. The CDR3 has 13 amino acids. CDR3 nucleotides: TGCAGCGTTGCAGGGATGTTGAACACTGAAGCTTTCTTT. It translates to CSVAGMLNTEAFF.